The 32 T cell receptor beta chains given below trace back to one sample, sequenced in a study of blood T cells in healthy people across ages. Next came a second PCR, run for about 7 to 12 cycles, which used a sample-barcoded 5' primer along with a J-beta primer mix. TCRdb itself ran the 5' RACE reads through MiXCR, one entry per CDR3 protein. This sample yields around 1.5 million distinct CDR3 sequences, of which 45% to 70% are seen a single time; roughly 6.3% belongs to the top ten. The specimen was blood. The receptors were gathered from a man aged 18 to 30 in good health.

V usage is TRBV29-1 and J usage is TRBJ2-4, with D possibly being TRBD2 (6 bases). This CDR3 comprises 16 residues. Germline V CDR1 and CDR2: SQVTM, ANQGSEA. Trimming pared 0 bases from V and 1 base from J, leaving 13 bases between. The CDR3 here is CSVEDGGAWAKNIQYF. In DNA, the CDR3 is TGCAGCGTTGAAGATGGCGGGGCTTGGGCCAAAAACATTCAGTACTTC.

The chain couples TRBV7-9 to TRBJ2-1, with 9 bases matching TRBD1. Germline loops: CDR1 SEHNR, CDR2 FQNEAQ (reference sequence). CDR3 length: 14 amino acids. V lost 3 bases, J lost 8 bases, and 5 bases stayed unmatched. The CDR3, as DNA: TGTGCCAGCAGCTTCGGACAGGGGTCCTATGAGCAGTTCTTC. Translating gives CASSFGQGSYEQFF.

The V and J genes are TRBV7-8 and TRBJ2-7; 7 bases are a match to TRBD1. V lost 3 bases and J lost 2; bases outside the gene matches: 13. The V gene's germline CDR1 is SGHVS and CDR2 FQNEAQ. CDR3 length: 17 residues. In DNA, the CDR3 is TGTGCCAGCAGCTTGCCTACTACAGGGGATTCCCCCTACGAGCAGTACTTC. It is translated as CASSLPTTGDSPYEQYF.

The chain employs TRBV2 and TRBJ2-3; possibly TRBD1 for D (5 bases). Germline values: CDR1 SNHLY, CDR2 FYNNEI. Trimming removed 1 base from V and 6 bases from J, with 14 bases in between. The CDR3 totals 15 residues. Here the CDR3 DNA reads TGTGCCAGCAGTGAAGGGGGCTATCGCCTGGATACGCAGTATTTT. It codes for CASSEGGYRLDTQYF.

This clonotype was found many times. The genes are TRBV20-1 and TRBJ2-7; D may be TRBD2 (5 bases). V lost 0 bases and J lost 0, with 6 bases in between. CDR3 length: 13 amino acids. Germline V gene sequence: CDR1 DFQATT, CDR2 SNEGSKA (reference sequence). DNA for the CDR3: TGCAGTGCTAGAGAGGGGAGCTCCTACGAGCAGTACTTC. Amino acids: CSAREGSSYEQYF.

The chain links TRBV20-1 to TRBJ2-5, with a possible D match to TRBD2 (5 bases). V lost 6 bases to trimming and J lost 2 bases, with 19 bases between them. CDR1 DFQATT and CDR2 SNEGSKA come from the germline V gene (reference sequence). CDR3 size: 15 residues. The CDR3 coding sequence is TGCAGTGCCACTTCCCTTAGCGAGGCTCAAGAGACCCAGTACTTC. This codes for CSATSLSEAQETQYF.

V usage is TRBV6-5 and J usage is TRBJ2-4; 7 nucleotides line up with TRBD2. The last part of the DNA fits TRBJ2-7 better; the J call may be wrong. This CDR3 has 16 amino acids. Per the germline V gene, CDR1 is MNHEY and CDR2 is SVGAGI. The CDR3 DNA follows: TGTGCCAGCAGTCCCTATCCGGGGGGAGAAGCCTACGAGCAGTACTTC. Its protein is CASSPYPGGEAYEQYF.

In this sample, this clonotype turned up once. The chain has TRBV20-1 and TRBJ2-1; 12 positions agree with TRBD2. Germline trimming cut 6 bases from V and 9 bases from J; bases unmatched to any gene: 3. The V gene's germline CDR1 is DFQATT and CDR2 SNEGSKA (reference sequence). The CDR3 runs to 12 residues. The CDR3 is CSAATSGSEQFF. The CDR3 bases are TGCAGTGCGGCGACTAGCGGGAGTGAGCAGTTCTTC.

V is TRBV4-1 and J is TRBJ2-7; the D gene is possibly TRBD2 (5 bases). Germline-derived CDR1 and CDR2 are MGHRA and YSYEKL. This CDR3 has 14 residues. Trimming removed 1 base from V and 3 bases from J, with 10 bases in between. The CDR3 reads CASSQGPSYYEQYF. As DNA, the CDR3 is TGCGCCAGCAGCCAAGGTCCTAGCTACTACGAGCAGTACTTC.

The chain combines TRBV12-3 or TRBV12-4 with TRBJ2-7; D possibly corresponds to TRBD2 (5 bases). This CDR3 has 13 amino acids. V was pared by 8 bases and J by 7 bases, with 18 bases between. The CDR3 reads CASVPALSGEQYF. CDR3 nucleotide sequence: TGTGCCAGCGTACCCGCCCTCTCGGGGGAGCAGTACTTC.

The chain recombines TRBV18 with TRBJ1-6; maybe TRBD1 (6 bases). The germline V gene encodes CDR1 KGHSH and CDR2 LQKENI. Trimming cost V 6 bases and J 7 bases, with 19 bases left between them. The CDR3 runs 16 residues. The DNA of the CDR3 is TGTGCCAGCTCCCGACTACAGGGACGGAGAAATTCACCCCTCCACTTT. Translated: CASSRLQGRRNSPLHF.

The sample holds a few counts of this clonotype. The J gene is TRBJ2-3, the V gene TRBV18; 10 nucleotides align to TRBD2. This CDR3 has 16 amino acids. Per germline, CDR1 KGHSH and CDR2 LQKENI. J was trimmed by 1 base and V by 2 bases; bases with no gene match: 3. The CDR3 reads CASSPTLAGGTDTQYF. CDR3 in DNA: TGTGCCAGCTCACCAACGCTAGCGGGGGGCACAGATACGCAGTATTTT.

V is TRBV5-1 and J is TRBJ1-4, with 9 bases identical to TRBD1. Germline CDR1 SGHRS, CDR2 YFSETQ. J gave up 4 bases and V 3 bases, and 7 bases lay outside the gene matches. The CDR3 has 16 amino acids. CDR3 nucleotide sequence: TGCGCCAGCAGCTCAAACGGACAGGGGAATAATGAAAAACTGTTTTTT. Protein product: CASSSNGQGNNEKLFF.

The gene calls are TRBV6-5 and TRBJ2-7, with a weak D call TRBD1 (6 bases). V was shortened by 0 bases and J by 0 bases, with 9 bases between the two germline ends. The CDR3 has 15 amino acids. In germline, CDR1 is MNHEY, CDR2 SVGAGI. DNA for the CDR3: TGTGCCAGCAGTTACTCGGCAGGGGACTCCTACGAGCAGTACTTC. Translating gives CASSYSAGDSYEQYF.

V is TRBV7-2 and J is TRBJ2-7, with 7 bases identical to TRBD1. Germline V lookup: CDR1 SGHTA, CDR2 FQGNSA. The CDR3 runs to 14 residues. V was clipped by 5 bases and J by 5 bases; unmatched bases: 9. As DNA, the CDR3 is TGTGCCAGCAGCCTAAACAGGGGTAGCAACGAGCAGTACTTC. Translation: CASSLNRGSNEQYF.

DNA of the CDR3: TGTGCCAGCAGGCGTGGGACTTACACAGATACGCAGTATTTT. Translated, it gives CASRRGTYTDTQYF. V gene TRBV6-5 combines with J gene TRBJ2-3, with a possible D match to TRBD2 (6 bases). Per germline, CDR1 MNHEY and CDR2 SVGAGI. The CDR3 extends over 14 amino acids. V was cut by 6 bases and J by 2 bases, with 12 bases left in between.

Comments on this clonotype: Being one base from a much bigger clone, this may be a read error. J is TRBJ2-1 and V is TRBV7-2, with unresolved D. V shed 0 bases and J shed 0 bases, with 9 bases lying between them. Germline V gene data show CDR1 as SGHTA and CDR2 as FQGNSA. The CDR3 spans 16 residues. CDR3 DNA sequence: TGTGCCAGCAGCTTAGCACACAGCAGCTCCTACAATGAGCAGTTCTTC. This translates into CASSLAHSSSYNEQFF.

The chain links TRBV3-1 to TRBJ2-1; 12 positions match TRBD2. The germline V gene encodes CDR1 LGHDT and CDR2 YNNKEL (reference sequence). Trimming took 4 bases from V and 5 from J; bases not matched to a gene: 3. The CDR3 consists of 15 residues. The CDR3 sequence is CASSRLAGENNEQFF. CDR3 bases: TGTGCCAGCAGCCGACTAGCGGGAGAGAACAATGAGCAGTTCTTC.

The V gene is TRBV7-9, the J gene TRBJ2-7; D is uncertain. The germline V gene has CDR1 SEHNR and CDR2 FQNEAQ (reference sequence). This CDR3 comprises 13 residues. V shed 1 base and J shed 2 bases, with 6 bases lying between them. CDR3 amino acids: CASSLVDTYEQYF. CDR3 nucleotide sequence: TGTGCCAGCAGCTTAGTTGACACCTACGAGCAGTACTTC. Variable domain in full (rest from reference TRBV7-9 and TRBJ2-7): DTGVSQNPRHKITKRGQNVTFRCDPISEHNRLYWYRQTLGQGPEFLTYFQNEAQLEKSRLLSDRFSAERPKGSFSTLEIQRTEQGDSAMYLCASSLVDTYEQYFGPGTRLTVT.

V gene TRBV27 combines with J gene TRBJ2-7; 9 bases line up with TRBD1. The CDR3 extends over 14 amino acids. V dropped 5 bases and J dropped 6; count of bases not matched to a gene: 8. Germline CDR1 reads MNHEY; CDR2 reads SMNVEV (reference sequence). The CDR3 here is CASSPTGQGSEQYF. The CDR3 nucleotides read TGTGCCAGCAGTCCCACGGGACAGGGTTCCGAGCAGTACTTC.

CDR3: CSAGNRRGYLDTQYF. The CDR3 bases are TGCAGTGCTGGGAACCGGCGGGGCTATTTGGATACGCAGTATTTT. This chain uses TRBV20-1 with TRBJ2-3; D possibly corresponds to TRBD2 (6 bases). The V gene lost 5 bases and the J gene lost 6 bases, with 21 bases spanning the gap. Germline V CDR1 and CDR2: DFQATT, SNEGSKA (reference sequence). The CDR3 extends over 15 amino acids.

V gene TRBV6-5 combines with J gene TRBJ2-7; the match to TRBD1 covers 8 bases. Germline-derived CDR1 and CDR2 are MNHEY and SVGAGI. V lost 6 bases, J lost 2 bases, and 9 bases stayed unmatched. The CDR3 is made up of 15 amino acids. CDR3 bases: TGTGCCAGCAGCTCCGGACAGGGTTATCCCTACGAGCAGTACTTC. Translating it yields CASSSGQGYPYEQYF.

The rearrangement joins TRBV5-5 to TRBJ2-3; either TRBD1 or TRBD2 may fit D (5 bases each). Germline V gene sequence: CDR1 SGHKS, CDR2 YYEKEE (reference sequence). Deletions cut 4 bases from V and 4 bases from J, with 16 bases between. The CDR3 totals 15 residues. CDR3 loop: CASSPGTYWADTQYF. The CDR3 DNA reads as TGTGCCAGCAGCCCGGGGACCTACTGGGCAGATACGCAGTATTTT.

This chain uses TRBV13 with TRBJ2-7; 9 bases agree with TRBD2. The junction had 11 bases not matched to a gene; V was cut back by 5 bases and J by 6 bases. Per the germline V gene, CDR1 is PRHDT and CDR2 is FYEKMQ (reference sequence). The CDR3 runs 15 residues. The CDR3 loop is CASSAAGTSFSEQYF. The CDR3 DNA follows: TGTGCCAGCAGCGCAGCCGGGACTAGCTTTAGCGAGCAGTACTTC.

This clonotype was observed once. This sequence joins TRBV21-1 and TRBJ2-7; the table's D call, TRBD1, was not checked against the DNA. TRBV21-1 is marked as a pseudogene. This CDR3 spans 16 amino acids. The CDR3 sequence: CASSKAGRQGTYEQYF. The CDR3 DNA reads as TGTGCCAGCAGCAAAGCAGGGAGACAGGGGACCTACGAGCAGTACTTC.

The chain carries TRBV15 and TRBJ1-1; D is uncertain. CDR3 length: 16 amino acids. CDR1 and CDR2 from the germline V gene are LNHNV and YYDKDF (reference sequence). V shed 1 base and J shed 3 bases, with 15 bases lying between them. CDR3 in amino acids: CATSRVETPGDTEAFF. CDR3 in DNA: TGTGCCACCAGCAGAGTGGAAACACCGGGAGACACTGAAGCTTTCTTT.

The CDR3 DNA follows: TGCGCCAGCAGCTTGGCCCTCAGGGGGGAATACGAGCAGTACTTC. This encodes CASSLALRGEYEQYF. The V and J genes are TRBV5-1 and TRBJ2-7; D possibly corresponds to TRBD1 (7 bases). Trimming took off 0 bases at V and 4 bases at J, with 14 bases between the two ends. CDR1 and CDR2 from the germline V gene are SGHRS and YFSETQ. CDR3 size: 15 residues.

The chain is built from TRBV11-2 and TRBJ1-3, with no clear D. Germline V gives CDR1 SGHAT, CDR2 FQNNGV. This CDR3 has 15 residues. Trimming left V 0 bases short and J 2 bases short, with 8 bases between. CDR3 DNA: TGTGCCAGCAGCTTAGAGGGGATAGCTGGAAACACCATATATTTT. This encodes CASSLEGIAGNTIYF.

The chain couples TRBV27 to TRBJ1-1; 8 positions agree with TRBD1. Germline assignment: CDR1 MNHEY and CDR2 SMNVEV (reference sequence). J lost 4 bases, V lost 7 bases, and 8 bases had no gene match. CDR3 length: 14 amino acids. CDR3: CASKRGQGGTEAFF. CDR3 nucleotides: TGTGCCAGCAAAAGAGGACAGGGAGGCACTGAAGCTTTCTTT.

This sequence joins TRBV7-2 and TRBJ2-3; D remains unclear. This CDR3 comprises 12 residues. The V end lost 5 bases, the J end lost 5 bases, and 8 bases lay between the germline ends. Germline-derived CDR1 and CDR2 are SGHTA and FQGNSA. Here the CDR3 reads CASSEPIDTQYF. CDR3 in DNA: TGTGCCAGCAGCGAGCCGATAGATACGCAGTATTTT.

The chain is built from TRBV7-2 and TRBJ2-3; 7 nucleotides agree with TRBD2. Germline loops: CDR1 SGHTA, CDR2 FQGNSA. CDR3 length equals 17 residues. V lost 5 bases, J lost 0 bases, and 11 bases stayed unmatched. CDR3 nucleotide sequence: TGTGCCAGCAGCCCAAATTGGCTAGCGGATAGCACAGATACGCAGTATTTT. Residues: CASSPNWLADSTDTQYF.

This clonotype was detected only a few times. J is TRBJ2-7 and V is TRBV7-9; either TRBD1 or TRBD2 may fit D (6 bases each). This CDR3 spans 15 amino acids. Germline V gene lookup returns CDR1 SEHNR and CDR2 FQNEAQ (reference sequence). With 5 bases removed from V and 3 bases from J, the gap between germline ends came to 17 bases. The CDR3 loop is CASSLSQGRYYEQYF. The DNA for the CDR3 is TGTGCCAGCAGCCTATCCCAGGGGAGGTACTACGAGCAGTACTTC.